This TCR beta chain comes out of a study of CD8 T cells in ankylosing spondylitis. Points from the study as a whole: The study identified a TCR beta motif of fewer than 10 highly homologous variants that appeared characteristic of ankylosing spondylitis blood. Some of these motif variants have turned up before, in reports on reactive arthritis synovial fluid and blood. The study looked at matched synovial fluid samples from ankylosing spondylitis patients. Disease-linked clones were reported to be significantly enriched there.

Each CDR3 protein gets one entry after TCRdb re-called the 5' RACE reads with MiXCR. The sample has fewer than 250,000 distinct CDR3 sequences; roughly 10% are singletons. This clonotype was seen repeatedly, ten times or more. Its antigen is undetermined. Germline V lookup: CDR1 MDHEN, CDR2 SYDVKM. The V end was cut by 7 bases, the J end by 0 bases, with 7 bases between. This CDR3 is built from 13 residues. Sequenced input: blood, either unsorted or a sorted T cell fraction (not recorded which). The chain joins TRBV28 to TRBJ1-5, with unresolved D. The source is a male donor with ankylosing spondylitis or in good health (not recorded which). In nucleotides, the CDR3 is TGTGCCAGCAACCGGGATAGCAATCAGCCCCAGCATTTT. Its protein product is CASNRDSNQPQHF.